These T cell receptor beta chains were read from a single sample in a study of T cell responses to AZD1222 COVID-19 vaccine. Clones were sequenced by immunoSEQ multiplex PCR, and TCRdb holds only the in-frame ones, with some missing. This table has 60,000 to 75,000 clones, about four fifths appearing once. The source was peripheral blood, collected 28 days after the second AZD1222 dose. The receptors originated from an adult who received the AZD1222 COVID-19 vaccine. The CDR3 runs from the conserved cysteine through the conserved F or W. The D gene is left open where the match is weak. Clone size is shown for a subset of rows, as once, few, many or a class of expanded clone.

D gene: NA
clone size: few
V gene: TRBV7-9
J gene: TRBJ1-1
CDR3 DNA: TGTGCCAGCAGTAGGGGGGCTTCGCCTGAAGCTTTCTTT
CDR3 protein: CASSRGASPEAFF

D gene: NA
clone size: NA
V gene: TRBV6-5
J gene: TRBJ1-4
CDR3 DNA: TGTGCCAGCAGTTACTCAGGTCAGGGAGGTCAAAAACTGTTTTTT
CDR3 protein: CASSYSGQGGQKLFF

D gene: NA
clone size: NA
V gene: TRBV14
J gene: TRBJ1-5
CDR3 DNA: TGTGCCAGCAGCCGGGACAGCAATCAGCCCCAGCATTTT
CDR3 protein: CASSRDSNQPQHF

D gene: NA
clone size: NA
V gene: TRBV5-1
J gene: TRBJ2-6
CDR3 DNA: TGCGCCAGCAGCAGGGACCCATTGGGTGGGGCCAACGTCCTGACTTTC
CDR3 protein: CASSRDPLGGANVLTF

D gene: NA
clone size: few
V gene: TRBV19
J gene: TRBJ1-4
CDR3 DNA: TGTGCCAGTAGTAGAAATCCTGCAACTAATGAAAAACTGTTTTTT
CDR3 protein: CASSRNPATNEKLFF

D gene: TRBD1
clone size: NA
V gene: TRBV4-1
J gene: TRBJ1-6
CDR3 DNA: TGCGCCAGCAGCCAAGTCCTCGGGGCAGGGGGCCGTGGGTCCTATAATTCACCCCTCCACTTT
CDR3 protein: CASSQVLGAGGRGSYNSPLHF

D gene: TRBD2
clone size: NA
V gene: TRBV11-2
J gene: TRBJ2-1
CDR3 DNA: TGTGCCAGCAGCTATAGCGGGTACTACAATGAGCAGTTCTTC
CDR3 protein: CASSYSGYYNEQFF

D gene: NA
clone size: NA
V gene: TRBV11-2
J gene: TRBJ1-4
CDR3 DNA: TGTGCCAGCAGCCCCGGACCCCTCGAGAAACTGTTTTTT
CDR3 protein: CASSPGPLEKLFF

D gene: NA
clone size: NA
V gene: TRBV7-2
J gene: TRBJ1-5
CDR3 DNA: TGTGCCAGCAGCTTAGTTGGGCAGCCCCAGCATTTT
CDR3 protein: CASSLVGQPQHF

D gene: NA
clone size: NA
V gene: TRBV6-1
J gene: TRBJ2-2
CDR3 DNA: TGTGCCAGCAGTGAAAGCTGGGAAGGGCGCCACGGGGAGCTGTTTTTT
CDR3 protein: CASSESWEGRHGELFF

D gene: NA
clone size: NA
V gene: TRBV4-1
J gene: TRBJ1-4
CDR3 DNA: TGCGCCAGCAGCCCCCTGGGAGCTAATGAAAAACTGTTTTTT
CDR3 protein: CASSPLGANEKLFF

D gene: TRBD1
clone size: NA
V gene: TRBV3-1/TRBV3-2
J gene: TRBJ1-1
CDR3 DNA: TGTGCCAGCAGCCAAGATGGGGACAGGGCAGCTTTCTTT
CDR3 protein: CASSQDGDRAAFF

D gene: TRBD2
clone size: few
V gene: TRBV5-4
J gene: TRBJ2-1
CDR3 DNA: TGTGCCAGCAGGGTAGCGGGGGGGCCTAGGAATGAGCAGTTCTTC
CDR3 protein: CASRVAGGPRNEQFF

D gene: NA
clone size: once
V gene: TRBV4-3
J gene: TRBJ1-5
CDR3 DNA: TGCGCCAGCAGCCAAGAATTCTACATTGAGCGCAATCAGCCCCAGCATTTT
CDR3 protein: CASSQEFYIERNQPQHF

D gene: NA
clone size: NA
V gene: TRBV7-9
J gene: TRBJ1-2
CDR3 DNA: TGTGCCAGCAGCGCCTATCCAAATGGCTACACCTTC
CDR3 protein: CASSAYPNGYTF

D gene: NA
clone size: NA
V gene: TRBV11-2
J gene: TRBJ2-5
CDR3 DNA: TGTGCCAGCAGCGTAGCGGAGACCCAGTACTTC
CDR3 protein: CASSVAETQYF

D gene: NA
clone size: NA
V gene: TRBV2
J gene: TRBJ2-6
CDR3 DNA: TGTGCCAGCAGTGCTAGGATGAGCTCTGGGGCCAACGTCCTGACTTTC
CDR3 protein: CASSARMSSGANVLTF

D gene: NA
clone size: NA
V gene: TRBV5-4
J gene: TRBJ1-2
CDR3 DNA: TGTGCCAGCAGCCAGGAGACAGACCCTAGGTATGGCTACACCTTC
CDR3 protein: CASSQETDPRYGYTF

D gene: TRBD2
clone size: NA
V gene: TRBV25-1
J gene: TRBJ2-6
CDR3 DNA: TGTGCCAGCAGTGGCGGGAGCTCTGGGGCCAACGTCCTGACTTTC
CDR3 protein: CASSGGSSGANVLTF

D gene: NA
clone size: NA
V gene: TRBV19
J gene: TRBJ1-4
CDR3 DNA: TGTGCCAGTATCGGCAGGGCAACTAATGAAAAACTGTTTTTT
CDR3 protein: CASIGRATNEKLFF

D gene: NA
clone size: few
V gene: TRBV20-1
J gene: TRBJ2-3
CDR3 DNA: TGCAGTGCTAGCGGGGACTATACGCAGTATTTT
CDR3 protein: CSASGDYTQYF

D gene: NA
clone size: NA
V gene: TRBV4-2
J gene: TRBJ1-3
CDR3 DNA: TGTGCCAGCAGCCAAGCACAGGGCTCTGGAAACACCATATATTTT
CDR3 protein: CASSQAQGSGNTIYF

D gene: NA
clone size: NA
V gene: TRBV29-1
J gene: TRBJ1-1
CDR3 DNA: TGCAGCTACGACGAAGGGGACACTGAAGCTTTCTTT
CDR3 protein: CSYDEGDTEAFF

D gene: TRBD1
clone size: NA
V gene: TRBV28
J gene: TRBJ1-1
CDR3 DNA: TGTGCCAGCAGTTTGACAGGGAAGAGGAACACTGAAGCTTTCTTT
CDR3 protein: CASSLTGKRNTEAFF

D gene: NA
clone size: few
V gene: TRBV6-5
J gene: TRBJ2-1
CDR3 DNA: TGTGCCAGCACCCCCACAGGGTTTCTCTACAATGAGCAGTTCTTC
CDR3 protein: CASTPTGFLYNEQFF

D gene: NA
clone size: NA
V gene: TRBV7-8
J gene: TRBJ1-5
CDR3 DNA: TGTGCCAGCAGCTTAATGGGTCAGCCCCAGCATTTT
CDR3 protein: CASSLMGQPQHF